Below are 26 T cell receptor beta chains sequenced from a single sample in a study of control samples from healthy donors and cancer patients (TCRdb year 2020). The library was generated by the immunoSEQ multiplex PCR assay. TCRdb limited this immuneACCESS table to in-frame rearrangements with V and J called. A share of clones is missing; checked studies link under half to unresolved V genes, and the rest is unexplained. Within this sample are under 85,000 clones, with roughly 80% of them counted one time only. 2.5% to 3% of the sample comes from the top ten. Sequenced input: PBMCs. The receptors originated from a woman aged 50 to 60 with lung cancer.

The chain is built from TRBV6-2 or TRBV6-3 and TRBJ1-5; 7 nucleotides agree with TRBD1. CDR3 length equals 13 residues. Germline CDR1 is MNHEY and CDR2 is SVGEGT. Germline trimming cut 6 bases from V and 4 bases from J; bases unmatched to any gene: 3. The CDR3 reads CASSPTGNQPQHF. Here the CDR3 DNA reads TGTGCCAGCAGCCCGACAGGGAATCAGCCCCAGCATTTT.

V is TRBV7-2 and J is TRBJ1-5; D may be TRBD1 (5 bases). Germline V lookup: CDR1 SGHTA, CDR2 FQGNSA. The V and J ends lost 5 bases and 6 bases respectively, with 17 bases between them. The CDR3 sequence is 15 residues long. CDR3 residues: CASSLLGQVFQPQHF. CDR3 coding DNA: TGTGCCAGCAGCCTATTGGGGCAAGTATTTCAGCCCCAGCATTTT.

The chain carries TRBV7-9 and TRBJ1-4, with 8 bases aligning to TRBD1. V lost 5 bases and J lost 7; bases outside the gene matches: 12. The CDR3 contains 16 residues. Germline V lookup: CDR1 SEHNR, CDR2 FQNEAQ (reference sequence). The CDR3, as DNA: TGTGCCAGCAGCCCGAGAGCCGGGACAGGTGGTGAAAAACTGTTTTTT. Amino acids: CASSPRAGTGGEKLFF.

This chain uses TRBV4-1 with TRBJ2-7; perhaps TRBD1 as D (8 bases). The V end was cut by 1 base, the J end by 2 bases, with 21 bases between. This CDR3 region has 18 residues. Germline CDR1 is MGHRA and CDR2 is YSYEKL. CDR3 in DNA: TGCGCCAGCAGCCAAGGGCCCGGACAGGGAGGGTCAACCTACGAGCAGTACTTC. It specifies CASSQGPGQGGSTYEQYF.

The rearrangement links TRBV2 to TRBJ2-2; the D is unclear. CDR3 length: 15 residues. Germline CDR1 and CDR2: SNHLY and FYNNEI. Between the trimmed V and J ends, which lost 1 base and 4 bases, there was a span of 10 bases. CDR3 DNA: TGTGCCAGCAGTGAAGAGGGTATCGGCACCGGGGAGCTGTTTTTT. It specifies CASSEEGIGTGELFF.

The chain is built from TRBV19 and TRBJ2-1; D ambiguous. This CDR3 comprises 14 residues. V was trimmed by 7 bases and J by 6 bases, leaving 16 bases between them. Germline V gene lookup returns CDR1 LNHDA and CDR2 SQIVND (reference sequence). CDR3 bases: TGTGCCAGTATGGGGTTTCCGGCCCTCAATGAGCAGTTCTTC. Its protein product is CASMGFPALNEQFF.

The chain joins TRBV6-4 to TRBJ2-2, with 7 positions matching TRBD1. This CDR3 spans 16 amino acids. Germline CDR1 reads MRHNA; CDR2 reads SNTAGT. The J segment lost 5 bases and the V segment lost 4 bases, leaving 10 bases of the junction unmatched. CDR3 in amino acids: CASSAADRDRTGELFF. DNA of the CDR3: TGTGCCAGCAGTGCCGCCGACAGGGATCGGACCGGGGAGCTGTTTTTT.

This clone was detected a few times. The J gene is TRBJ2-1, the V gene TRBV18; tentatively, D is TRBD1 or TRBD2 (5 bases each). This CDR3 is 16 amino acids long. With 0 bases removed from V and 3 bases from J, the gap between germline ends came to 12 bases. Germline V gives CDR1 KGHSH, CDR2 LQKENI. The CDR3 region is CASSPPGPSGYNEQFF. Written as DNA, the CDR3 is TGTGCCAGCTCACCACCGGGACCCTCGGGCTACAATGAGCAGTTCTTC. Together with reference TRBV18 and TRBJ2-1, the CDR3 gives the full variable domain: NAGVMQNPRHLVRRRGQEARLRCSPMKGHSHVYWYRQLPEEGLKFMVYLQKENIIDESGMPKERFSAEFPKEGPSILRIQQVVRGDSAAYFCASSPPGPSGYNEQFFGPGTRLTVL.

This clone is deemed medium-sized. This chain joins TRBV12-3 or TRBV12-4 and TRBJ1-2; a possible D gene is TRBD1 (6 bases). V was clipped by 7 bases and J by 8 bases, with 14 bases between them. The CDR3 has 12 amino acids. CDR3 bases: TGTGCCAGCACTTTCAGGGGTAGCGGCTACACCTTC. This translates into CASTFRGSGYTF.

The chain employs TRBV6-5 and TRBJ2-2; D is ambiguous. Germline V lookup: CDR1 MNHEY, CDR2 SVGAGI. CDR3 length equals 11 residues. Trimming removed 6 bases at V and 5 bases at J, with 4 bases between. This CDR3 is CASRRTGELFF. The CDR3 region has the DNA TGTGCCAGCAGGCGGACCGGGGAGCTGTTTTTT.

In DNA form, the CDR3 reads TGTGCTAGTGGTTTGGGCATCTCCCAAATATATTTT. Translation: CASGLGISQIYF. V gene TRBV12-5 combines with J gene TRBJ1-3; D gene unclear. Trimming took 1 base from V and 13 from J, leaving 11 bases between them. Germline V gene sequence: CDR1 LGHNT, CDR2 FRNRAP. The CDR3 contains 12 residues.

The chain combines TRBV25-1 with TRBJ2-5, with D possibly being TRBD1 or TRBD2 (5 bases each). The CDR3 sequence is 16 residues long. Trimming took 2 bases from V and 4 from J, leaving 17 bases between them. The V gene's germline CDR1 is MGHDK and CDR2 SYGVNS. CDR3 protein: CASSEGTKVGRETQYF. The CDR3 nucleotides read TGTGCCAGCAGTGAAGGTACGAAGGTGGGACGAGAGACCCAGTACTTC.

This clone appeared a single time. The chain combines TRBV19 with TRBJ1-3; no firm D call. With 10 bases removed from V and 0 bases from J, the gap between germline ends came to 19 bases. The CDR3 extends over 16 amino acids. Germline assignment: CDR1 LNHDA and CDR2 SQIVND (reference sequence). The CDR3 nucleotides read TGTGCCACTTCCCCCGGAGGAGAGAGCTCTGGAAACACCATATATTTT. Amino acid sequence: CATSPGGESSGNTIYF.

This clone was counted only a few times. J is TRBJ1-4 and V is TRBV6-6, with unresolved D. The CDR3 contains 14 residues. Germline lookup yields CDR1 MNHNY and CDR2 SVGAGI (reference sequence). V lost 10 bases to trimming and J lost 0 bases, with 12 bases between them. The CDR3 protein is CATTDPATNEKLFF. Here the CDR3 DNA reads TGTGCCACCACGGATCCTGCAACTAATGAAAAACTGTTTTTT.

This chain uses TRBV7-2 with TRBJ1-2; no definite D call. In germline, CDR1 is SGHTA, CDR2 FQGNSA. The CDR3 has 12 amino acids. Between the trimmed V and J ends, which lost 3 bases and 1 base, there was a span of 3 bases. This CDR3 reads CASSFVNYGYTF. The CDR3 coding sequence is TGTGCCAGCAGCTTTGTTAACTATGGCTACACCTTC. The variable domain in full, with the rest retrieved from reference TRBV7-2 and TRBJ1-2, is GAGVSQSPSNKVTEKGKDVELRCDPISGHTALYWYRQSLGQGLEFLIYFQGNSAPDKSGLPSDRFSAERTGGSVSTLTIQRTQQEDSAVYLCASSFVNYGYTFGSGTRLTVV.

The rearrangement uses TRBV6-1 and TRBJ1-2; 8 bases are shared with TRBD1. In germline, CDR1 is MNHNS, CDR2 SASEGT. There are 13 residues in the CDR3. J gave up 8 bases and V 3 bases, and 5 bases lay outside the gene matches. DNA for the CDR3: TGTGCCAGCAGTGACGAGACAGGGGTAGGCTACACCTTC. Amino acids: CASSDETGVGYTF.

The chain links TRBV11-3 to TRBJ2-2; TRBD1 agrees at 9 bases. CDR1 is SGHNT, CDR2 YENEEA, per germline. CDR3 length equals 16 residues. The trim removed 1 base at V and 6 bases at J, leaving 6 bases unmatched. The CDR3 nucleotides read TGTGCCAGCAGCTTAGGGACAGGGGTTCTCGCCGGGGAGCTGTTTTTT. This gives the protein CASSLGTGVLAGELFF.

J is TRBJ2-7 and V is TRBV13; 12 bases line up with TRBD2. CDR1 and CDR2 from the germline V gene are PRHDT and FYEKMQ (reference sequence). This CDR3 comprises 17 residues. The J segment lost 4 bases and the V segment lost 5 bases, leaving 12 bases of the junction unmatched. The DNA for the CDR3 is TGTGCCAGCAGCAATCGGCTAGCGGGGGGGCTTAGGTACGAGCAGTACTTC. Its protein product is CASSNRLAGGLRYEQYF.

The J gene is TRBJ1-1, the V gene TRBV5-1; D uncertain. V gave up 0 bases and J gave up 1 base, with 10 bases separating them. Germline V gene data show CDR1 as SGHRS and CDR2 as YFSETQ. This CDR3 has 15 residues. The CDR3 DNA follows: TGCGCCAGCAGCTTGGGCGGAGGAGGGAACACTGAAGCTTTCTTT. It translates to CASSLGGGGNTEAFF.

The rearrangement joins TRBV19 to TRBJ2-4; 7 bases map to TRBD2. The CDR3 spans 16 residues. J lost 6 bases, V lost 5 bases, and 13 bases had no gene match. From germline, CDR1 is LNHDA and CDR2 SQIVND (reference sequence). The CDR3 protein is CASSPEVPTSVNIQYF. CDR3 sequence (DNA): TGTGCCAGTAGTCCCGAGGTCCCTACTAGCGTAAACATTCAGTACTTC.

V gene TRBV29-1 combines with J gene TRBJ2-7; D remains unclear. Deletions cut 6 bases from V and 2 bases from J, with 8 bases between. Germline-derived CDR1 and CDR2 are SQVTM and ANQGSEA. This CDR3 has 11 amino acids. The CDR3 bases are TGCAGCGTCGCTCTTCCCTACGAGCAGTACTTC. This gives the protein CSVALPYEQYF.

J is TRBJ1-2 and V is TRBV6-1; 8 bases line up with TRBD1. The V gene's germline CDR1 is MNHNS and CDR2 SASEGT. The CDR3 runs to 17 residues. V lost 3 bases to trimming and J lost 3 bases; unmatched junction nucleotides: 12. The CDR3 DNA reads TGTGCCAGCAGTGAGGGGACAGGTGGTTCCTTGTACTATGGCTACACCTTC. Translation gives CASSEGTGGSLYYGYTF.

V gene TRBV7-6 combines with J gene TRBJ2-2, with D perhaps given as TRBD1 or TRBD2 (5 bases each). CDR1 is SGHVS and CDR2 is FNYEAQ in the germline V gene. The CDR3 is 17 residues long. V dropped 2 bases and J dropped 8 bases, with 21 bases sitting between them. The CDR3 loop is CASSLYPAGTVVGELFF. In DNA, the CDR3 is TGTGCCAGCAGCTTATACCCAGCCGGGACGGTCGTGGGGGAGCTGTTTTTT.

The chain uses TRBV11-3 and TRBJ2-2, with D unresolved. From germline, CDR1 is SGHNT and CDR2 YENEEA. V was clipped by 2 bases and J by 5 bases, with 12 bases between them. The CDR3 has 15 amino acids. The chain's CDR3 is CASSLLRIGTGELFF. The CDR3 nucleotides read TGTGCCAGCAGCTTATTGCGAATAGGGACCGGGGAGCTGTTTTTT.

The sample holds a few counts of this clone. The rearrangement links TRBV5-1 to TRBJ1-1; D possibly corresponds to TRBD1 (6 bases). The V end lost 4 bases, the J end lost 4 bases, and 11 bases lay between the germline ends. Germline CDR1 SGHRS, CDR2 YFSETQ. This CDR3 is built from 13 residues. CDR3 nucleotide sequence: TGCGCCAGCAGCCTACAGGGTTTCACTGAAGCTTTCTTT. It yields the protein CASSLQGFTEAFF.

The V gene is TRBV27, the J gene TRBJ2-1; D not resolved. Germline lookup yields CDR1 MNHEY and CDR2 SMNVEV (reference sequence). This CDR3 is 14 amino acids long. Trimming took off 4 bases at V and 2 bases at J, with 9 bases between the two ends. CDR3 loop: CASSSAPTYNEQFF. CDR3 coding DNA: TGTGCCAGCAGTTCAGCACCGACCTACAATGAGCAGTTCTTC.